These T cell receptor beta chains were read from a single sample in a study of blood T cells in healthy people across ages. TCRdb redid the calling of the 5' RACE reads with MiXCR, one entry per CDR3 protein. The repertoire includes approximately 780,000 distinct CDR3 sequences, approximately 24% of them detected once, and around 3% sits in the top ten. These sequences were also reported in another study, on T cells of mothers and their children.

Sample: blood. The receptors were sampled from a boy between 10 and 17 years old in good health. Each CDR3 is given without its conserved first and last residue. The D gene is left open where the match is weak. For some rows the clone size is stated as once, few or many, or as a class when expanded; others skip it.

d_call,v_call,clone_size,cdr3_aa
NA,TRBV5-8,NA,ASSRGTPKGTDTQY
NA,TRBV20-1,NA,SARDLRSGDEKLF
TRBD1,TRBV12-3/TRBV12-4,NA,ASSVGQGLRAQY
NA,TRBV21-1,few,ASSNRSGAEQY
NA,TRBV12-3/TRBV12-4,NA,ASSLVSSGTEAF
TRBD2,TRBV27,few,ASSLVRGAPEETQY
TRBD2,TRBV20-1,NA,SARDSGGASYEQY
NA,TRBV29-1,NA,SVRLIQETQY
TRBD2,TRBV29-1,NA,STDTSGGNPYVDTQY
TRBD1,TRBV30,NA,AWSVPLRTGVYYEQY
TRBD1,TRBV20-1,few,SATGTGGVDQPQH
TRBD2,TRBV7-6,NA,ASSPLAGVADTQY
NA,TRBV9,NA,ASSGPGHRYQETQY
NA,TRBV20-1,few,SARDTGFSSYNSPLH
TRBD2,TRBV7-9,once,ASSPLSGGFNEQF
NA,TRBV28,NA,ASSWAGSNTGELF
NA,TRBV10-3,NA,AISKLGGQETQY
NA,TRBV6-1,few,ASPPLRGGPEAVETQY
TRBD1,TRBV25-1,few,ASSEGDRAGEQY
NA,TRBV7-3,few,ASSLGTHNEQF
TRBD1,TRBV6-6,few,ASSYSGQYTGELF
NA,TRBV15,NA,ATSSGVTKNIQY
NA,TRBV7-9,NA,ASIPGPSGNTEAF